This T cell receptor beta chain is drawn from a study of blood T cell repertoires in COVID-19. Turning to the study itself: PBMCs, B-cell-depleted T cells, or T cells provided the cDNA or gDNA that made up the material.

The germline CDR1 and CDR2 sequences are SQVTM and ANQGSEA. With 4 bases clipped from V and 0 bases from J, the junction kept 11 bases outside the gene matches. The length of the CDR3 is 16 residues. The repertoire was sequenced with immunoSEQ multiplex PCR; TCRdb's copy has only in-frame clones and lacks some. The profile shows 99,000 or so clones, approximately 91% of them singletons. The sequence was collected from a human donor in a cohort sampled during active COVID-19. The specimen was peripheral blood. This chain uses TRBV29-1 with TRBJ2-7, with 8 bases aligning to TRBD1. CDR3 bases: TGCAGCGTTGCCAACAGGGGGAAACAGACCTCCTACGAGCAGTACTTC. Translation gives CSVANRGKQTSYEQYF.